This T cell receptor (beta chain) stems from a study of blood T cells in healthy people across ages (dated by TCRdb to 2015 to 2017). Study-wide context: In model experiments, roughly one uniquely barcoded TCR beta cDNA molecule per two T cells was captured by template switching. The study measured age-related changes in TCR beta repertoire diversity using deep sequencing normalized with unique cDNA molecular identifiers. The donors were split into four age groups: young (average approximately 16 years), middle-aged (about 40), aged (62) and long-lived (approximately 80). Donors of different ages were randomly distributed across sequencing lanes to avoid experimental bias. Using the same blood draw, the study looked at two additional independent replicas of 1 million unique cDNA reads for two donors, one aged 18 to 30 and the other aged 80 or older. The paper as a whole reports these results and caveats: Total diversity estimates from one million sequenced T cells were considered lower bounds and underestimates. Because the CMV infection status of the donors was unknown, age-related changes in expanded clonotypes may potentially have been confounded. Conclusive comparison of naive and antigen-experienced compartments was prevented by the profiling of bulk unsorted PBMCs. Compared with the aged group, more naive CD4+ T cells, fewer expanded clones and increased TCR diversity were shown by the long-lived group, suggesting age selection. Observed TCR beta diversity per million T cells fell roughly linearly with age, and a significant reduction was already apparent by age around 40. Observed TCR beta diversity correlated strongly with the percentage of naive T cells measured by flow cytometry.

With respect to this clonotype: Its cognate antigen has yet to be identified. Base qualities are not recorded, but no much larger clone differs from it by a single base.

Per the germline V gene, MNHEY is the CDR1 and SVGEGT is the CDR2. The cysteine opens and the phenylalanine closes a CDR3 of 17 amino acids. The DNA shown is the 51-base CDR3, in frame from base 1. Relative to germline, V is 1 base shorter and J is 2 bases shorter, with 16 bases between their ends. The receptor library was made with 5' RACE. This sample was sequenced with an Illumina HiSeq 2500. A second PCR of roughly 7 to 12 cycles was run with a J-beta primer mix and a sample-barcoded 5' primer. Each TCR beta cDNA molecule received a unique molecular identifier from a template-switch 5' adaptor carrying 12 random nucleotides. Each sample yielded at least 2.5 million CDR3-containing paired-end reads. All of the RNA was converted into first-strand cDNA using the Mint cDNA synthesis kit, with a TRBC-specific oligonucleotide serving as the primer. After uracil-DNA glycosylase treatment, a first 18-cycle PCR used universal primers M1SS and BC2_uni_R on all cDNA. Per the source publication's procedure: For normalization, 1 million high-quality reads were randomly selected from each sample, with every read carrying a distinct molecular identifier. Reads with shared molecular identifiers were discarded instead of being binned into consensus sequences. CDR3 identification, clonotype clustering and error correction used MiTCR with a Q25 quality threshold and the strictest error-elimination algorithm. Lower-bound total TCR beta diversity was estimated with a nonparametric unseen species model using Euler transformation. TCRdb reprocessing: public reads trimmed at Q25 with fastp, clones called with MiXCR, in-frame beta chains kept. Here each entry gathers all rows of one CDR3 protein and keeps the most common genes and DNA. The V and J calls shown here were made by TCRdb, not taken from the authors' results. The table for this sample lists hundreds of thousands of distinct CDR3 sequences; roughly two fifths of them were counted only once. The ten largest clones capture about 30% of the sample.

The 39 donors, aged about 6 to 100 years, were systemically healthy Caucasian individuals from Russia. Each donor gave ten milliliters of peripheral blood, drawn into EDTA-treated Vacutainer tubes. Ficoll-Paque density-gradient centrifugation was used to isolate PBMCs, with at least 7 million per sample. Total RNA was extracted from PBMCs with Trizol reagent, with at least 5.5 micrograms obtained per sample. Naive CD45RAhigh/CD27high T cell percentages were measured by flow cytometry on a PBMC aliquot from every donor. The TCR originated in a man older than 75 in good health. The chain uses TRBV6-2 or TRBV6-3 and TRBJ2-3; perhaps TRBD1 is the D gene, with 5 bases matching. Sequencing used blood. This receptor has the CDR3 CASSYLSPRTYTDTQYF. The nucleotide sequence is TGTGCCAGCAGTTACTTGTCCCCACGGACATACACAGATACGCAGTATTTT.